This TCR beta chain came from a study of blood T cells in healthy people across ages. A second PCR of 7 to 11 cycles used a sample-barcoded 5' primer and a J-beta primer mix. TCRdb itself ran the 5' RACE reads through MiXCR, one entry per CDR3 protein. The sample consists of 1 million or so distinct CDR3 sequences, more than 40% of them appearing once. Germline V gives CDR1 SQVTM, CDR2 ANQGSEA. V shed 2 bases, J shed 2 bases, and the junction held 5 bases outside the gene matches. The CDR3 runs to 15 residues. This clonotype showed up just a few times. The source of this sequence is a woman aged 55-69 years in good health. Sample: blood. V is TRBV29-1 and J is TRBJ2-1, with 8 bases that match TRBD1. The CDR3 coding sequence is TGCAGCGTTGAACCGGACAGGGAGACCTACAATGAGCAGTTCTTC. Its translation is CSVEPDRETYNEQFF.